The 26 T cell receptor beta chains given below trace back to one sample, sequenced in a study of blood T cell repertoires in COVID-19. Using immunoSEQ multiplex PCR, the repertoire was profiled, and TCRdb retains in-frame clones only, with some absent. Among about 82,000 clones listed, around four fifths were seen once. The specimen sequenced was peripheral blood. Source of these receptors: a woman aged 60 to 75 with acute or convalescent COVID-19.

This chain connects TRBV5-5 to TRBJ2-5; D is ambiguous. CDR1 is SGHKS, CDR2 YYEKEE, per germline (reference sequence). The V end lost 2 bases, the J end lost 3 bases, and 17 bases lay between the germline ends. This CDR3 comprises 16 residues. CDR3 sequence: CASSFMARVREETQYF. DNA of the CDR3: TGTGCCAGCAGCTTTATGGCCCGGGTGAGAGAAGAGACCCAGTACTTC.

Turning to this clone: Other DNA sequences in the sample encode the same CDR3. The chain recombines TRBV19 with TRBJ1-2; D is perhaps TRBD1 (6 bases). Germline V gene lookup returns CDR1 LNHDA and CDR2 SQIVND (reference sequence). The V and J ends lost 1 base and 2 bases respectively, with 8 bases between them. This CDR3 has 14 amino acids. DNA for the CDR3: TGTGCCAGTAGTATAGGGACAGCCAACTATGGCTACACCTTC. This encodes CASSIGTANYGYTF.

The CDR3 is CASTSPGQGSATQYF. The CDR3 bases are TGTGCCAGCACCTCCCCGGGACAAGGGTCCGCGACCCAGTACTTC. The chain carries TRBV28 and TRBJ2-5; maybe TRBD1 (6 bases). V was shortened by 7 bases and J by 7 bases, with 22 bases between the two germline ends. This CDR3 contains 15 residues. Looked up from germline, CDR1 is MDHEN and CDR2 is SYDVKM.

V gene TRBV5-6 combines with J gene TRBJ1-2; maybe TRBD1 (6 bases). V was shortened by 1 base and J by 6 bases, with 10 bases between the two germline ends. Looked up from germline, CDR1 is SGHDT and CDR2 is YYEEEE. This CDR3 is 13 amino acids long. This CDR3 reads CASSLIGTHGYTF. DNA for the CDR3: TGTGCCAGCAGCTTGATAGGGACACATGGCTACACCTTC.

V and J are TRBV10-1 and TRBJ1-1, with TRBD1 as a possible D gene (5 bases). Germline V lookup: CDR1 WNHNN, CDR2 SYGVQD (reference sequence). Trimming removed 4 bases from V and 1 base from J, with 7 bases in between. The CDR3 is 13 amino acids. The CDR3 spells CASSVQGNTEAFF. CDR3 DNA: TGCGCCAGCAGTGTCCAGGGGAACACTGAAGCTTTCTTT.

This clone has more than one count but fewer than ten. The J gene is TRBJ1-5, the V gene TRBV6-5; TRBD1 aligns across 7 bases. The CDR3 is 14 amino acids. Trimming removed 5 bases from V and 2 bases from J; junction bases left unmatched: 3. Germline values: CDR1 MNHEY, CDR2 SVGAGI. Here the CDR3 DNA reads TGTGCCAGCAGTCTAGGGACAGGCAATCAGCCCCAGCATTTT. Translation gives CASSLGTGNQPQHF.

The DNA of the CDR3 is TGTGCCAGCAGCCCCCCCCTAATAAGCGGCTACACCTTC. It codes for CASSPPLISGYTF. The chain couples TRBV12-3 or TRBV12-4 to TRBJ1-2; D is unresolved. The CDR3 loop spans 13 amino acids. The V gene lost 6 bases and the J gene lost 8 bases, with 16 bases spanning the gap.

The gene calls are TRBV5-1 and TRBJ1-5, with 8 positions matching TRBD1. The germline V gene encodes CDR1 SGHRS and CDR2 YFSETQ. The V segment lost 4 bases and the J segment 1 base; nucleotides outside the gene matches: 4. The CDR3 totals 15 residues. This CDR3 is CASSTTGGSNQPQHF. The DNA of the CDR3 is TGCGCCAGCAGCACAACAGGGGGAAGCAATCAGCCCCAGCATTTT.

The rearrangement uses TRBV30 and TRBJ2-1; TRBD2 aligns across 8 bases. With 3 bases clipped from V and 4 bases from J, the junction kept 5 bases outside the gene matches. From germline, CDR1 is GTSNPN and CDR2 SVGIG (reference sequence). The CDR3 consists of 14 residues. The CDR3, as DNA: TGTGCCTGGAGATGGCAGCGGGAGTACAATGAGCAGTTCTTC. Residues: CAWRWQREYNEQFF.

A single count supports this clone. This chain joins TRBV6-1 and TRBJ2-1; 8 nucleotides line up with TRBD2. The CDR3 is 16 amino acids. From germline, CDR1 is MNHNS and CDR2 SASEGT. With 0 bases clipped from V and 8 bases from J, the junction kept 9 bases outside the gene matches. In DNA form, the CDR3 reads TGTGCCAGCAGTGAAGCCGTACATACTAGCGGAGATGAGCAGTTCTTC. It yields the protein CASSEAVHTSGDEQFF.

The CDR3 DNA sequence: TGTGCCAGCAGTCCACTAGCGGGAGGGGGTCAAGAGACCCAGTACTTC. It specifies CASSPLAGGGQETQYF. The chain uses TRBV2 and TRBJ2-5, with 13 bases matching TRBD2. Losses at the gene ends were 5 bases for V and 2 bases for J; bases not matched to a gene: 5. CDR3 length equals 16 residues. Germline lookup yields CDR1 SNHLY and CDR2 FYNNEI.

The chain couples TRBV11-2 to TRBJ2-1, with a possible D match to TRBD1 (6 bases). Trimming removed 10 bases at V and 0 bases at J, with 16 bases between. The CDR3 sequence is 15 residues long. Germline V CDR1 and CDR2: SGHAT, FQNNGV. CDR3 protein: CAIQGSVSSYNEQFF. Written as DNA, the CDR3 is TGTGCCATCCAGGGGAGCGTCAGCTCCTACAATGAGCAGTTCTTC.

The gene calls are TRBV3-1 (or the pseudogene TRBV3-2) and TRBJ1-6; no clear D gene. Germline CDR1 LGHDT, CDR2 YNNKEL (reference sequence). The V end lost 0 bases, the J end lost 9 bases, and 9 bases lay between the germline ends. The CDR3 has 14 amino acids. The CDR3 DNA sequence: TGTGCCAGCAGCCAAGAGAAAAGCTTTTCACCCCTCCACTTT. As protein: CASSQEKSFSPLHF.

Note on this clone: Other DNA sequences in the same sample also yield this CDR3. The chain is built from TRBV5-1 and TRBJ2-2, with 15 bases matching TRBD2. Germline V gene sequence: CDR1 SGHRS, CDR2 YFSETQ. Losses at the gene ends were 0 bases for V and 4 bases for J; bases not matched to a gene: 1. CDR3 length equals 17 residues. This chain's CDR3 is CASSLEGLAGGTGELFF. CDR3 nucleotide sequence: TGCGCCAGCAGCTTGGAGGGACTAGCGGGGGGCACCGGGGAGCTGTTTTTT.

The rearrangement links TRBV19 to TRBJ1-2; 7 bases are shared with TRBD1. Losses at the gene ends were 5 bases for V and 4 bases for J; bases not matched to a gene: 7. Germline CDR1 reads LNHDA; CDR2 reads SQIVND (reference sequence). The CDR3 is 14 residues long. CDR3 loop: CASSLTGQIYGYTF. In DNA, the CDR3 is TGTGCCAGTAGTTTGACAGGGCAAATCTATGGCTACACCTTC.

The chain joins TRBV5-1 to TRBJ2-2; a possible D gene is TRBD1 (6 bases). The germline V gene has CDR1 SGHRS and CDR2 YFSETQ. V was pared by 5 bases and J by 0 bases, with 17 bases between. The length of the CDR3 is 17 residues. The CDR3 spells CASRSPPGHPNTGELFF. The CDR3 DNA sequence: TGCGCCAGCAGATCACCTCCGGGACACCCGAACACCGGGGAGCTGTTTTTT.

The chain couples TRBV6-4 to TRBJ2-1; 9 nucleotides agree with TRBD2. Germline V gene sequence: CDR1 MRHNA, CDR2 SNTAGT. The CDR3 loop spans 16 amino acids. With 5 bases clipped from V and 4 bases from J, the junction kept 9 bases outside the gene matches. CDR3 protein: CASSPKSGGTYNEQFF. The CDR3 nucleotides read TGTGCCAGCAGTCCCAAAAGCGGGGGGACGTACAATGAGCAGTTCTTC.

V and J are TRBV2 and TRBJ2-1; no definite D call. The ends were cut back, 7 bases at V and 3 bases at J, with 10 bases in the middle. The CDR3 spans 13 residues. The germline CDR1 and CDR2 sequences are SNHLY and FYNNEI. The CDR3 region has the DNA TGTGCCAGCAACCAGTTCGTCTACAATGAGCAGTTCTTC. It specifies CASNQFVYNEQFF.

This rearrangement joins TRBV9 to TRBJ2-7; 8 nucleotides align to TRBD2. This CDR3 contains 13 residues. From germline, CDR1 is SGDLS and CDR2 YYNGEE. Trimming cost V 4 bases and J 7 bases; bases outside gene matches: 7. CDR3 DNA: TGTGCCAGCAGCCCCGGACTAGCTGGGGAGCAGTACTTC. It translates to CASSPGLAGEQYF.

This clone has only a few counts. This rearrangement joins TRBV7-9 to TRBJ2-2, with 9 bases identical to TRBD2. The germline V gene encodes CDR1 SEHNR and CDR2 FQNEAQ (reference sequence). CDR3 length: 15 residues. Germline trimming cut 4 bases from V and 6 bases from J; bases unmatched to any gene: 6. CDR3 loop: CASSSLAGVAGELFF. CDR3 DNA sequence: TGTGCCAGCAGCTCTTTAGCGGGAGTGGCCGGGGAGCTGTTTTTT.

This clone was recorded once. J is TRBJ1-5 and V is TRBV10-3, with TRBD1 matching 10 bases. From germline, CDR1 is ENHRY and CDR2 SYGVKD. CDR3 length: 16 residues. V trimming: 3 bases; J trimming: 1 base; junction bases outside the gene matches: 3. CDR3 nucleotide sequence: TGTGCCATCAGTGACCGGACAGGGGGAAGCAATCAGCCCCAGCATTTT. The encoded protein is CAISDRTGGSNQPQHF.

V is TRBV7-8 and J is TRBJ1-6; a possible D gene is TRBD1 (6 bases). CDR1 and CDR2 (germline): SGHVS, FQNEAQ. This CDR3 has 14 amino acids. V was cut by 5 bases and J by 9 bases, with 14 bases left in between. CDR3 in DNA: TGTGCCAGCAGCCCCCGGGGGGGCGGTTCACCCCTCCACTTT. Translating gives CASSPRGGGSPLHF.

This clone was picked up a small number of times. The V gene is TRBV2, the J gene TRBJ1-1; D ambiguous. The germline V gene has CDR1 SNHLY and CDR2 FYNNEI. Trimming shortened V by 3 bases and J by 0 bases, and 8 bases separated the two germline ends. The CDR3 is 14 amino acids. This CDR3 reads CASSDVDLNTEAFF. DNA for the CDR3: TGTGCCAGCAGTGACGTAGATCTGAACACTGAAGCTTTCTTT.

This clone has only one observation. The genes are TRBV24-1 and TRBJ2-2; the match to TRBD1 covers 8 bases. The trim removed 3 bases at V and 9 bases at J, leaving 5 bases unmatched. The germline gives CDR1 KGHDR, CDR2 SFDVKD. The CDR3 length is 14 residues. CDR3 in DNA: TGTGCCACCAGTGATGCTGGACAGGGACGGGAGCTGTTTTTT. Encoded protein: CATSDAGQGRELFF.

This chain connects TRBV5-6 to TRBJ1-4, with 11 nucleotides matching TRBD1. The CDR3 sequence is 15 residues long. V lost 3 bases and J lost 5; bases outside the gene matches: 3. The germline gives CDR1 SGHDT, CDR2 YYEEEE. CDR3 DNA sequence: TGTGCCAGCAGCTGGACAGGGGGCAGGAATGAAAAACTGTTTTTT. This codes for CASSWTGGRNEKLFF.

This clone has just a few counts. The rearrangement uses TRBV7-2 and TRBJ2-7; TRBD1 matches 7 bases. The CDR3 is made up of 14 amino acids. Germline CDR1 SGHTA, CDR2 FQGNSA. The V gene end was trimmed by 2 bases and the J gene end by 2 bases; junction bases not matched to a gene: 3. This CDR3 is CASSLNQGAYEQYF. CDR3 nucleotides: TGTGCCAGCAGCTTAAATCAGGGGGCCTACGAGCAGTACTTC.